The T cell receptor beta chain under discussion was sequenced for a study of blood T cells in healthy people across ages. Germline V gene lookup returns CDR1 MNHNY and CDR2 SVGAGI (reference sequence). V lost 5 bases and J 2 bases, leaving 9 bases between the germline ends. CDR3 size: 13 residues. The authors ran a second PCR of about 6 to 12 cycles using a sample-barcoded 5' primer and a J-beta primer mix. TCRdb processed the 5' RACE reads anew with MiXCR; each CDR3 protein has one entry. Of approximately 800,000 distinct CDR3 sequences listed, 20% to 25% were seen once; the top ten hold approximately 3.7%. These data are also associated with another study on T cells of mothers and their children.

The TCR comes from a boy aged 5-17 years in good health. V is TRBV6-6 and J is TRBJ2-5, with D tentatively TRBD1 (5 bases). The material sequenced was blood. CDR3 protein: CASSGHTQETQYF. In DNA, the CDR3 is TGTGCCAGCAGTGGACACACACAAGAGACCCAGTACTTC.